The next 8 T cell receptor beta chains were all read from a single sample in a study of cytomegalovirus exposure and HLA in healthy donors. PCR used 60 Vbeta primers and 13 Jbeta primers. Clones were sequenced by immunoSEQ multiplex PCR, and TCRdb holds only the in-frame ones, with some missing. The sample has 150,000 to 180,000 clones; about 75% are singletons. Sequencing was carried out using PBMCs. These receptors came from a man between 18 and 35 years old in good health and CMV-seronegative.

Only one count was recorded for this clone. The chain recombines TRBV23-1 with TRBJ1-5; 9 bases align to TRBD1. TRBV23-1 is an ORF, with its function uncertain. The CDR3 length is 15 residues. The ends lost 4 bases at V and 2 bases at J; junction bases unmatched: 3. The CDR3 DNA sequence: TGCGCCAGCAGTCCGACAGGGGGAGGCAATCAGCCCCAGCATTTT. Translation gives CASSPTGGGNQPQHF.

The chain is built from TRBV7-7 and TRBJ2-1; 12 bases are shared with TRBD2. V lost 0 bases and J lost 3; bases outside the gene matches: 0. This CDR3 spans 16 amino acids. Germline lookup yields CDR1 SSHAT and CDR2 FNYEAQ (reference sequence). As DNA, the CDR3 is TGTGCCAGCAGCTTAGCACTAGCGGGAGGCTACAATGAGCAGTTCTTC. It specifies CASSLALAGGYNEQFF.

The rearrangement links TRBV10-1 to TRBJ2-5, with 7 nucleotides matching TRBD2. The germline gives CDR1 WNHNN, CDR2 SYGVQD (reference sequence). This CDR3 is 15 amino acids long. The V gene end was trimmed by 3 bases and the J gene end by 4 bases; junction bases not matched to a gene: 8. CDR3 in DNA: TGCGCCAGCAGTGAAGGTATCGCGGGAGCAGAGACCCAGTACTTC. Translating it yields CASSEGIAGAETQYF.

The J gene is TRBJ2-5, the V gene TRBV29-1; a weak D match, TRBD1 (6 bases). Germline lookup yields CDR1 SQVTM and CDR2 ANQGSEA. CDR3 length: 13 amino acids. Trimming took off 1 base at V and 7 bases at J, with 13 bases between the two ends. This CDR3 reads CSVEGPQGGTQYF. DNA for the CDR3: TGCAGCGTTGAAGGACCCCAAGGGGGGACCCAGTACTTC.

The gene calls are TRBV11-2 and TRBJ2-7; 8 bases are a match to TRBD1. The CDR3 is 16 residues long. Germline CDR1 and CDR2: SGHAT and FQNNGV. V lost 4 bases, J lost 1 base, and 9 bases stayed unmatched. This CDR3 reads CASSSLGQGISYEQYF. CDR3 nucleotides: TGTGCCAGCAGCTCTCTTGGACAGGGTATATCCTACGAGCAGTACTTC.

The V call is TRBV7-9, the J call TRBJ2-2, with 12 bases lining up with TRBD2. This CDR3 region has 16 residues. Trimming cost V 7 bases and J 4 bases; bases outside gene matches: 7. CDR1 and CDR2 (germline): SEHNR, FQNEAQ (reference sequence). DNA for the CDR3: TGTGCCAGCAACTCCGGGGGACTAGCGGGCACCGGGGAGCTGTTTTTT. Translating it yields CASNSGGLAGTGELFF.

This clone was seen a few times. The V and J genes are TRBV4-3 and TRBJ1-5, with unresolved D. CDR1 is LGHNA, CDR2 YSLEER, per germline. The CDR3 sequence is 15 residues long. Trimming pared 1 base from V and 11 bases from J, leaving 18 bases between. The CDR3 DNA reads TGCGCCAGCAGCCAAGGAAGGGTGGAGGCTGAGGCCCAGCATTTT. Translating it yields CASSQGRVEAEAQHF.

This clone was counted a few times. V and J are TRBV5-1 and TRBJ2-3, with TRBD2 as a possible D gene (6 bases). The V gene's germline CDR1 is SGHRS and CDR2 YFSETQ. V was cut by 4 bases and J by 3 bases, with 9 bases left in between. This CDR3 has 13 amino acids. CDR3 sequence: CASSGGETDTQYF. DNA of the CDR3: TGCGCCAGCAGCGGCGGGGAGACAGATACGCAGTATTTT.